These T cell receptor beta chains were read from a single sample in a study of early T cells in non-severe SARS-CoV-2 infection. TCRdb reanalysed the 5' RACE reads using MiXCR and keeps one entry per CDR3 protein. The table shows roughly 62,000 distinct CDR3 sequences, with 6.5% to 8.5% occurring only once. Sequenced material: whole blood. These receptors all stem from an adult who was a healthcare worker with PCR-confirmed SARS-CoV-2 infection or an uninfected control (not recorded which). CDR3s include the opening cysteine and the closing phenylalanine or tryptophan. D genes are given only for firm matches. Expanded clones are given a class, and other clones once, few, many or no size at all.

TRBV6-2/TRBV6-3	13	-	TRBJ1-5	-	TGTGCCAGCAAGAACTCTGTCGGGGGGCCCCAGCATTTT	CASKNSVGGPQHF
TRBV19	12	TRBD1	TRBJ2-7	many	TGTGCCAGTTCGGACAGGGGCGACGAGCAGTACTTC	CASSDRGDEQYF
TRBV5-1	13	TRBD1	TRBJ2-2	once	TGCGCCAGCGTGGGACAGGACACCGGGGAGCTGTTTTTT	CASVGQDTGELFF
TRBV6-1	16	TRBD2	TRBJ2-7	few	TGTGCCAGCAGTGTCCTACTAGCGGGAGGGCTCTACGAGCAGTACTTC	CASSVLLAGGLYEQYF
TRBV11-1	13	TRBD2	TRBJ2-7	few	TGTGCCAGCGGGCTAGCGGTCGTTGGCGAGCAGTACTTC	CASGLAVVGEQYF
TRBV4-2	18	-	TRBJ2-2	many	TGTGCCAGCACCAGCCTAGGGGGCGGGGGATCGAACACCGGGGAGCTGTTTTTT	CASTSLGGGGSNTGELFF
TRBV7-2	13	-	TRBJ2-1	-	TGTGCCAGCAGCTTAGCGCTGTTCAATGAGCAGTTCTTC	CASSLALFNEQFF
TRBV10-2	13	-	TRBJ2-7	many	TGCGCCAGCGTAGAGAGGGCTTCCTACGAGCAGTACTTC	CASVERASYEQYF
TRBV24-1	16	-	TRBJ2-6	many	TGTGCCACCAGTGATTTGCGAGCTGATGGGGCCAACGTCCTGACTTTC	CATSDLRADGANVLTF
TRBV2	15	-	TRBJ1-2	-	TGTGCCAGCAGTCCCAGGTTAGGGACTAACTATGGCTACACCTTC	CASSPRLGTNYGYTF
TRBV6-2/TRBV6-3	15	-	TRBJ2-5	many	TGTGCCAGCAGCCCCCACCAGCGGGACCAAGAGACCCAGTACTTC	CASSPHQRDQETQYF
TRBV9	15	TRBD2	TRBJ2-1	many	TGTGCCAGCAGCGTAGGGCTAGCGGGATACAATGAGCAGTTCTTC	CASSVGLAGYNEQFF
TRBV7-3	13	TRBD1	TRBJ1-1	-	TGTGCCAGCAGCTTAAGTCGGGACAGTGAAGCTTTCTTT	CASSLSRDSEAFF
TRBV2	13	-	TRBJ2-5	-	TGTGCCAGCAGTGATGTTCATTCCGAGACCCAGTACTTC	CASSDVHSETQYF
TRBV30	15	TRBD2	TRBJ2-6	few	TGTGCCTCTGCGGGGGGCCGCTCTGGGGCCAACGTCCTGACTTTC	CASAGGRSGANVLTF
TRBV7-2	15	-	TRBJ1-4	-	TGTGCCAGCACCTCAAACCTGTTGGGTAATGAAAAACTGCTTTTT	CASTSNLLGNEKLLF
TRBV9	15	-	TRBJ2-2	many	TGTGCCAGCTCACTTAGGGGGGATCTCGGCGGGGAGCTGTTTTTT	CASSLRGDLGGELFF
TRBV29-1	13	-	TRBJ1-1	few	TGCAGCGCCCACGCCAGGGCGAACACTGAAGCTTTCTTT	CSAHARANTEAFF
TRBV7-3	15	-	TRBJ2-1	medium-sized	TGTGCCAGCAGCTTACCGGGACCCCTCGGCAATGAGCAGTTCTTC	CASSLPGPLGNEQFF
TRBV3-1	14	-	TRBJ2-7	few	TGTGCCAGCAGCCAAGATCGGGGACGGCGCGAGCAGTACTTC	CASSQDRGRREQYF
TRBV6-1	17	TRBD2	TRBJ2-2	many	TGTGCCAGCAGTTCCCTAGCGGGAGGAGGGAACACCGGGGAGCTGTTTTTT	CASSSLAGGGNTGELFF
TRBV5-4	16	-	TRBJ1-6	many	TGTGCCAGCAGCCAAGGGCCCACCAATAATAATTCACCCCTCCACTTT	CASSQGPTNNNSPLHF
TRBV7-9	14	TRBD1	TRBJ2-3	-	TGTGCCAGCAGCCCAACAGGGGGCGGGAATACGCAGTATTTT	CASSPTGGGNTQYF
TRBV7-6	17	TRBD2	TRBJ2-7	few	TGTGCCAGCAGCCCATGGACACTAGCGGGAGTTGTCTACGAGCAGTACTTC	CASSPWTLAGVVYEQYF
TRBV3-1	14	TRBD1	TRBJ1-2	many	TGTGCCAGCAGCCAACCAGGGGGGGGCTATGGCTACACCTTC	CASSQPGGGYGYTF
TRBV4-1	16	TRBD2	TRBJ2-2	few	TGCGCCAGCAGCAGGGGAGCGGGAGTCTCCGCCGGGGAGCTGTTTTTT	CASSRGAGVSAGELFF
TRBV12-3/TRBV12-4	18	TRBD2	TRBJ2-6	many	TGTGCCAGCAGCCGGAGGGAGGGCTCTAGCTCTGGGGCCAACGTCCTGACTTTC	CASSRREGSSSGANVLTF
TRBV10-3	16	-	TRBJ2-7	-	TGTGCCATCAGTCCGTCGTCCACCAGCCGTCGGGACGAGCAGTACTTC	CAISPSSTSRRDEQYF
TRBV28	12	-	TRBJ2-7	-	TGTGCCAGCAACCCAGGTGGATACGAGCAGTACTTC	CASNPGGYEQYF
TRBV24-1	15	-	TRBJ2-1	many	TGTGCCACCAGTGATTTGGAGGGGGACTACAATGAGCAGTTCTTC	CATSDLEGDYNEQFF
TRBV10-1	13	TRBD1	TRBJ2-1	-	TGCGCCAGCCGGGACAGGGGGCTAAATGAGCAGTTCTTC	CASRDRGLNEQFF
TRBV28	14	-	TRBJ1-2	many	TGTGCCAGCAACCCCTTCGGGGAAGCCTATGGCTACACCTTC	CASNPFGEAYGYTF
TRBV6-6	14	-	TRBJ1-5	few	TGTGCCAGCAGTTACTGGAGCAGGGATCAGCCCCAGCATTTT	CASSYWSRDQPQHF
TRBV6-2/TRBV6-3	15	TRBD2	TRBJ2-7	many	TGTGCCAGCAGTCCAGTAGCGGGTACGACCTACGAGCAGTACTTC	CASSPVAGTTYEQYF
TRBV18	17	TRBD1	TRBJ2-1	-	TGTGCCAGCTCACCGCGGGACAGGTTTTTCTCCTACAATGAGCAGTTCTTC	CASSPRDRFFSYNEQFF
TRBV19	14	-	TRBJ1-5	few	TGTGCCAGTATGTCCCCTGAAGGGTATCAGCCCCAGCATTTT	CASMSPEGYQPQHF
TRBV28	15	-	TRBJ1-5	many	TGTGCCAGCAGCACCATCGACCGGAACGTCCAGCCCCAGCATTTT	CASSTIDRNVQPQHF
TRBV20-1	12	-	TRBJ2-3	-	TGCAGTGCTAGAGAACGGGTAGATACGCAGTATTTT	CSARERVDTQYF
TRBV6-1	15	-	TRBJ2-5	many	TGTGCCAGCACTGGGGGGAGGATTGGCCAAGAGACCCAGTACTTC	CASTGGRIGQETQYF
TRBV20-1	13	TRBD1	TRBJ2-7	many	TGCAGTGCTAGCGGGCAGGGGGTCGACGAGCAGTACTTC	CSASGQGVDEQYF
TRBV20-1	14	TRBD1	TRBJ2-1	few	TGCAGTGCTACTGGACAGGGGGCGCACAATGAGCAGTTCTTC	CSATGQGAHNEQFF
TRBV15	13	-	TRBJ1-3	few	TGTGCCACCAGCAGAGAGTCGGGAAACACCATATATTTT	CATSRESGNTIYF
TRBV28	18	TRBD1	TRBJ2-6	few	TGTGCCAGCAGTTCCGGCCCAGGGGGCCTGGCGGGGGCCAACGTCCTGACTTTC	CASSSGPGGLAGANVLTF
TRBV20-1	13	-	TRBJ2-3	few	TGCAGTGCTAGAACTGCTAGCACAGATACGCAGTATTTT	CSARTASTDTQYF
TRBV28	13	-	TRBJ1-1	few	TGTGCCAGCACCAACTACAGGGACACTGAAGCTTTCTTT	CASTNYRDTEAFF
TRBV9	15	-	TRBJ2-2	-	TGTGCCAGCAGCGGAGGGACAGCGGGACCCGGGGAGCTGTTTTTT	CASSGGTAGPGELFF
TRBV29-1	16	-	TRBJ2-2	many	TGCAGCGTTGAGAAAGGCCAGGCCGCGAACACCGGGGAGCTGTTTTTT	CSVEKGQAANTGELFF
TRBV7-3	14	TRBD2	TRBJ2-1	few	TGTGCCAGCAGCTTAAATAGCGGGTCGGATGAGCAGTTCTTC	CASSLNSGSDEQFF
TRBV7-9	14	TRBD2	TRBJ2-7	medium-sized	TGTGCCAGCAGCGAGGGACTAGCCGGGCACGAGCAGTACTTC	CASSEGLAGHEQYF
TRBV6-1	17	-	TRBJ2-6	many	TGTGCCAGCAGTGAAGCCTGGCCAGGGTCTGGGGCCAACGTCCTGACTTTC	CASSEAWPGSGANVLTF
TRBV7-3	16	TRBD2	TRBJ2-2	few	TGTGCCAGCAGCCCACCGGGGACTAGCAGCACCGGGGAGCTGTTTTTT	CASSPPGTSSTGELFF
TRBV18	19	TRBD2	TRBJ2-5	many	TGTGCCAGCTCACCTGTACTAGCGGGAGGCGGGGCGTACCAAGAGACCCAGTACTTC	CASSPVLAGGGAYQETQYF
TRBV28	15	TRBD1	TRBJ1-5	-	TGTGCCAGCAGCGCCGGGACAGGGGGCAATCAGCCCCAGCATTTT	CASSAGTGGNQPQHF
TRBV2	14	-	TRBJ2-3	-	TGTGCCAGCAAAGAGGATCAGAGCACAGATACGCAGTATTTT	CASKEDQSTDTQYF
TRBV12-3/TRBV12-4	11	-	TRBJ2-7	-	TGTGCCAGCAGTTACACCGTCGAGCAGTACTTC	CASSYTVEQYF
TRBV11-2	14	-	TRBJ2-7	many	TGTGCCAGCACCGTCTCCGGGACCGCCGACGAGCAGTACTTC	CASTVSGTADEQYF
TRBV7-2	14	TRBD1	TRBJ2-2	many	TGTGCCAGGGCGGACAGGGTAGGGACCGGGGAGCTGTTTTTT	CARADRVGTGELFF
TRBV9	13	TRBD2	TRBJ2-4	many	TGTGCCAGCAGCGTAGGCGGGAGTGACATTCAGTACTTC	CASSVGGSDIQYF
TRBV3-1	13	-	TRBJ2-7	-	TGTGCCAGCAGCCAAACTTATGGGGACGAGCAGTACTTC	CASSQTYGDEQYF